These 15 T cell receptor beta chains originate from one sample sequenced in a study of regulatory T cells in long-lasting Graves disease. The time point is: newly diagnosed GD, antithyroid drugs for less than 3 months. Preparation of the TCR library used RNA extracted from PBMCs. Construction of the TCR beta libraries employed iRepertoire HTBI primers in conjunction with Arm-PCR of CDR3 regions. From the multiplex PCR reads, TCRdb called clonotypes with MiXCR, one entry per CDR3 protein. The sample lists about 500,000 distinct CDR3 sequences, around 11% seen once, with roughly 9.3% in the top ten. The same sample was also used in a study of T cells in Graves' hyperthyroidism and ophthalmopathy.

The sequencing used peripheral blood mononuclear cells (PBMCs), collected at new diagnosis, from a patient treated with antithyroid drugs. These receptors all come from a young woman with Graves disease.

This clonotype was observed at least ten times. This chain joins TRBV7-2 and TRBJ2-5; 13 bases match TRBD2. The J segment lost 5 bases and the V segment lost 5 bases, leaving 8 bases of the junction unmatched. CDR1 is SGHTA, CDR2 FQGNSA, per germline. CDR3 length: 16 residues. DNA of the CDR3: TGTGCCAGCAGCACAACTAGCGGGAGGGCTTGGGAGACCCAGTACTTC. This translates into CASSTTSGRAWETQYF. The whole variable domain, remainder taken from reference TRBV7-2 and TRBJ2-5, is GAGVSQSPSNKVTEKGKDVELRCDPISGHTALYWYRQSLGQGLEFLIYFQGNSAPDKSGLPSDRFSAERTGGSVSTLTIQRTQQEDSAVYLCASSTTSGRAWETQYFGPGTRLLVL.

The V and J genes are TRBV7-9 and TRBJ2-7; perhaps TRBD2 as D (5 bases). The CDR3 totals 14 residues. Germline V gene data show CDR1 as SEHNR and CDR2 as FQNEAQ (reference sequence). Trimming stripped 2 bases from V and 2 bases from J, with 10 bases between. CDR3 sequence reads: CASSLYYGAYEQYF. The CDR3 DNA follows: TGTGCCAGCAGCTTATATTACGGGGCCTACGAGCAGTACTTC.

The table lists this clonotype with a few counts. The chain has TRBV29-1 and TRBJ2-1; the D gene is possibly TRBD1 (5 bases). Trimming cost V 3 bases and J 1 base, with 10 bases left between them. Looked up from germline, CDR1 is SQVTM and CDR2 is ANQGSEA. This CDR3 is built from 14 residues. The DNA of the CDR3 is TGCAGCGTTGATGGGGCCGCATCCTACAATGAGCAGTTCTTC. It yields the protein CSVDGAASYNEQFF.

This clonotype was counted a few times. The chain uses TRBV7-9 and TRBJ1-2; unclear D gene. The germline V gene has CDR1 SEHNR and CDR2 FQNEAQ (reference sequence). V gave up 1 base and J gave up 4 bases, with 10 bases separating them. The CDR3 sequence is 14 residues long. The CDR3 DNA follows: TGTGCCAGCAGCTTAGTGGCCGGGCCCTATGGCTACACCTTC. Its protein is CASSLVAGPYGYTF.

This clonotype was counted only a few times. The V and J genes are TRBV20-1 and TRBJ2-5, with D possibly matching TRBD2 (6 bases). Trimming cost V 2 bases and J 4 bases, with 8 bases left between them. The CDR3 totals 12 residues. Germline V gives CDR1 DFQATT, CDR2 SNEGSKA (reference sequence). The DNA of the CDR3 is TGCAGTGCTAGAAGAGCGGGAGAGACCCAGTACTTC. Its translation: CSARRAGETQYF.

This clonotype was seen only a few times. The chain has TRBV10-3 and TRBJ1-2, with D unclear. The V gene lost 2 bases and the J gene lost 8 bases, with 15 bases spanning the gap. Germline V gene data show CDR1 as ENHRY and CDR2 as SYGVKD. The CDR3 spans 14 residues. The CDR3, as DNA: TGTGCCATCAGTGAGCCGGGCCTAACGAAGGGCTACACCTTC. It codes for CAISEPGLTKGYTF.

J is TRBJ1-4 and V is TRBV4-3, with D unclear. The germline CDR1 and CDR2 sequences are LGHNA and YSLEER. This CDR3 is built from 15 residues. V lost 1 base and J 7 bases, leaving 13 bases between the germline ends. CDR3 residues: CASSQGYSDFEKLFF. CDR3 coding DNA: TGCGCCAGCAGCCAAGGTTACTCGGATTTTGAAAAACTGTTTTTT.

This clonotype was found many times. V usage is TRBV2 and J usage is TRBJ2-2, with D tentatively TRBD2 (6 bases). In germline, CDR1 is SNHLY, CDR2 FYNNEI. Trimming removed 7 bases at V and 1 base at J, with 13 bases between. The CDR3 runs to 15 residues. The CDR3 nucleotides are TGTGCCAGCACTCTCGGCGGGATGAACACCGGGGAGCTGTTTTTT. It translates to CASTLGGMNTGELFF.

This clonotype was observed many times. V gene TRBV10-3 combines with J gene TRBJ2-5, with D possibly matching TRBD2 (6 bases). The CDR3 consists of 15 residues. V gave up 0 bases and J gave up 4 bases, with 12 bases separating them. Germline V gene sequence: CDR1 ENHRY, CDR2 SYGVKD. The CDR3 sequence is CAISESQGGAETQYF. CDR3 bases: TGTGCCATCAGTGAGTCCCAGGGCGGGGCAGAGACCCAGTACTTC.

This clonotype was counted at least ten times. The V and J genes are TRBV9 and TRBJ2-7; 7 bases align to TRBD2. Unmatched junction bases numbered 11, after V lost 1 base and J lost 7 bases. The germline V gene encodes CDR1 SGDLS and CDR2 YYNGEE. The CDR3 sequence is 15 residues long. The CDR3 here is CASSVQAGARGEQYF. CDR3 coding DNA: TGTGCCAGCAGCGTACAGGCGGGAGCCCGGGGAGAGCAGTACTTC.

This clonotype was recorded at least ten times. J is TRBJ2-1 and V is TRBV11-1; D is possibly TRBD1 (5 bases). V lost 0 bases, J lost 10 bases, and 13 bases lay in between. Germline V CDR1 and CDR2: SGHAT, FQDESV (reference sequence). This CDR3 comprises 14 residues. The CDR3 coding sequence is TGTGCCAGCAGCTTAGCGCCGGTAGGGGCCGAGCAGTTCTTC. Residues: CASSLAPVGAEQFF. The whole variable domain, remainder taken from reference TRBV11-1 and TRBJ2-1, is EAEVAQSPRYKITEKSQAVAFWCDPISGHATLYWYRQILGQGPELLVQFQDESVVDDSQLPKDRFSAERLKGVDSTLKIQPAELGDSAMYLCASSLAPVGAEQFFGPGTRLTVL.

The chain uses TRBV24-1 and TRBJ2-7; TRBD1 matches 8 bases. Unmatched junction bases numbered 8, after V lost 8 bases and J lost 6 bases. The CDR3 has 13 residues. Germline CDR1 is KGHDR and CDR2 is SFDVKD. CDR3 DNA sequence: TGTGCCACCACCCGGACAGGGCGGGTCGAGCAGTACTTC. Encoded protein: CATTRTGRVEQYF.

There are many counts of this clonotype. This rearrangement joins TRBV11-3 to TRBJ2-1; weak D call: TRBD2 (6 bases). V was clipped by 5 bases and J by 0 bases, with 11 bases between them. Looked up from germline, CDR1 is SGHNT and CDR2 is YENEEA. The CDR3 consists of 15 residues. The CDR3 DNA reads TGTGCCAGCAGCCAACGGACTACCTCCTACAATGAGCAGTTCTTC. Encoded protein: CASSQRTTSYNEQFF.

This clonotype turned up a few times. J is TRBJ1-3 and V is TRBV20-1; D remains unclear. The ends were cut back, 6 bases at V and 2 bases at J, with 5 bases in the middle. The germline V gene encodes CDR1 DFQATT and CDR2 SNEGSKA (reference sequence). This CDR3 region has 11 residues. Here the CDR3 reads CSARTGNTIYF. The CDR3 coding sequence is TGCAGTGCGCGGACTGGAAACACCATATATTTT.

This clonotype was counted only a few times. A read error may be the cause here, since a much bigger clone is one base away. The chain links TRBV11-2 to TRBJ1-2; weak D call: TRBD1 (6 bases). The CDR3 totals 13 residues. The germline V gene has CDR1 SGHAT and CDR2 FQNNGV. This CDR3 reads CASSRDRNYGHTF. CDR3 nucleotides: TGTGCCAGCAGCCGAGACAGGAACTATGGCCACACCTTC.